This TCR beta chain was sequenced for a study of glioma-infiltrating T cells. Findings and caveats of the study: Very few CDR3 sequences were shared between tissue and blood. Gliomas, especially low-grade, showed above-expected tissue-blood divergence; non-neoplastic patients showed below.

The germline V gene encodes CDR1 SNHLY and CDR2 FYNNEI. The CDR3 runs 15 residues. Of note for this clonotype: Its antigen is as yet unknown. Being one base from a much bigger clone, this may be a read error.

Amplification of TCR alpha and beta CDR3 regions from RNA used iRepertoire nested multiplex PCR. One-step reverse transcription and amplification started from approximately 100-400 ng of tissue mRNA or PBMC total RNA. Each CDR3 protein gets one entry after TCRdb re-called the multiplex PCR reads with MiXCR. The sample has around 180,000 distinct CDR3 sequences, over 40% seen once. This clonotype originated in a human donor with low-grade glioma or glioblastoma, undergoing nonglioma brain surgery, or in good health (not recorded which). The gene calls are TRBV2 and TRBJ1-5, with D possibly matching TRBD1 (5 bases). Sequencing was done on a sample of glioma tissue, nonneoplastic brain tissue, or PBMCs (not recorded which). The CDR3 DNA is TGTGCCAGCAGTGAATTCGGCAGGGCCAATCAGCCCAAGCATTTT. It encodes CASSEFGRANQPKHF.